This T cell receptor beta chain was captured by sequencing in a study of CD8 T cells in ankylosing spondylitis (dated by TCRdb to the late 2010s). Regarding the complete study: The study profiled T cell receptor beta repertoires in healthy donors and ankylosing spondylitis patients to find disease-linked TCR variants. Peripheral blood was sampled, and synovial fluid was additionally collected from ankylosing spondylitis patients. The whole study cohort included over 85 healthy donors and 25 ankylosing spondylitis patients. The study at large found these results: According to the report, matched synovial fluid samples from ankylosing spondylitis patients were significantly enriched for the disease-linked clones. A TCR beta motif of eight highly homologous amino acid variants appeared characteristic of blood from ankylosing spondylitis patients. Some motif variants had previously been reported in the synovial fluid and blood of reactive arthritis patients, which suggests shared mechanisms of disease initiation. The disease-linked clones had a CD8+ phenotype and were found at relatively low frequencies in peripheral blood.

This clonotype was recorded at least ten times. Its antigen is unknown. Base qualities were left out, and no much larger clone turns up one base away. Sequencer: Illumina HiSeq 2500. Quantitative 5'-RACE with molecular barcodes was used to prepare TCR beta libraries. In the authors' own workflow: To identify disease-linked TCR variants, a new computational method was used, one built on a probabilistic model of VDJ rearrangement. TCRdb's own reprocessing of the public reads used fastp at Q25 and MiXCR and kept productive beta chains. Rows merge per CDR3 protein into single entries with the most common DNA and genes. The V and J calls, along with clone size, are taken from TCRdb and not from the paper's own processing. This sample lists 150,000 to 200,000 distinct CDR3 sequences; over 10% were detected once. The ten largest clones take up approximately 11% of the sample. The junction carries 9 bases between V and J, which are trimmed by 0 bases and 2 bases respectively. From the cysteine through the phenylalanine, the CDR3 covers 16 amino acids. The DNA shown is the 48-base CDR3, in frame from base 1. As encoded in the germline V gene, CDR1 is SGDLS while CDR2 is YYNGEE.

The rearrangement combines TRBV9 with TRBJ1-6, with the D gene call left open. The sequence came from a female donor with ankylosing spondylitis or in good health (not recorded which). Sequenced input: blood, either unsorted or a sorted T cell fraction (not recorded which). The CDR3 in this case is CASSVDAGPYNSPLHF. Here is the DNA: TGTGCCAGCAGCGTAGACGCCGGGCCCTATAATTCACCCCTCCACTTT.